Shown below are 22 T cell receptor beta chains from a single sample sequenced in a study of blood T cell repertoires in COVID-19 (dated by TCRdb to 2018 to 2021). Library construction relied on the immunoSEQ multiplex PCR assay. The source is immuneACCESS, and TCRdb retained only in-frame sequences with V and J called. Part of the clones is not carried over; for the studies checked, unresolved V genes explain less than half of this, and the remainder is unexplained. The sample records some 150,000 clones, around 80% of which are singletons. The ten largest clonotypes hold 13% of the sample. The sample taken for sequencing was peripheral blood. The receptors derive from a man aged 55 to 70 with active or convalescent COVID-19.

DNA for the CDR3: TGTGCCAGCAGTTTAGCCCCCCCGAGGAGCTATGGCTACACCTTC. Its translation is CASSLAPPRSYGYTF. The gene calls are TRBV27 and TRBJ1-2; D ambiguous. Trimming pared 2 bases from V and 4 bases from J, leaving 14 bases between. Looked up from germline, CDR1 is MNHEY and CDR2 is SMNVEV (reference sequence). This CDR3 is built from 15 residues.

The chain combines TRBV11-2 with TRBJ1-1, with 9 nucleotides matching TRBD1. Germline values: CDR1 SGHAT, CDR2 FQNNGV. This CDR3 has 14 amino acids. Trimming cost V 6 bases and J 10 bases; bases outside gene matches: 12. In nucleotides, the CDR3 is TGTGCCAGCAGAAAAGAAGGGGGACAGGGCTCAGCTTTCTTT. As protein: CASRKEGGQGSAFF.

The rearrangement joins TRBV7-3 to TRBJ2-7; 12 nucleotides align to TRBD2. J lost 3 bases, V lost 5 bases, and 5 bases had no gene match. The V gene's germline CDR1 is SGHTA and CDR2 FQGTGA. The CDR3 is 15 amino acids. CDR3 amino acids: CASSPPGLAGYEQYF. CDR3 bases: TGTGCCAGCAGCCCCCCGGGACTAGCGGGCTACGAGCAGTACTTC.

CDR3 loop: CASSLGGRTTNEKLFF. Here the CDR3 DNA reads TGTGCCAGCAGCTTAGGTGGGAGAACAACTAATGAAAAACTGTTTTTT. V and J are TRBV7-2 and TRBJ1-4; D gene ambiguous. V was pared by 1 base and J by 0 bases, with 9 bases between. This CDR3 is 16 amino acids long. Germline values: CDR1 SGHTA, CDR2 FQGNSA.

In regard to this clone: Germline is not matched at one junction end, which may reflect a read error. This sequence joins TRBV15 and TRBJ2-7; TRBD1 matches at 8 bases. The CDR3 is made up of 14 amino acids. Looked up from germline, CDR1 is LNHNV and CDR2 is YYDKDF (reference sequence). The CDR3 is CATSRTGSSYEQYF. CDR3 nucleotides: TGTGCCACGAGCAGGACAGGGAGCTCCTACGAGCAGTACTTC.

The chain uses TRBV5-1 and TRBJ2-7; 9 bases match TRBD2. Trimming removed 0 bases from V and 2 bases from J; junction bases left unmatched: 3. The CDR3 is 15 residues long. CDR1 is SGHRS and CDR2 is YFSETQ in the germline V gene. This CDR3 reads CASSLGGRGPYEQYF. The DNA of the CDR3 is TGCGCCAGCAGCTTGGGCGGGAGGGGGCCCTACGAGCAGTACTTC.

This chain connects TRBV30 to TRBJ1-5; D is perhaps TRBD1 (5 bases). CDR1 GTSNPN and CDR2 SVGIG come from the germline V gene (reference sequence). The CDR3 contains 14 residues. Trimming stripped 0 bases from V and 1 base from J, with 7 bases between. The CDR3 loop reads CAWSVPGSNQPQHF. As DNA, the CDR3 is TGTGCCTGGAGTGTACCAGGGAGCAATCAGCCCCAGCATTTT.

This chain links TRBV23-1 with TRBJ1-5, with D possibly being TRBD1 (6 bases). TRBV23-1 is given ORF status, its function remaining uncertain. V gave up 0 bases and J gave up 0 bases, with 21 bases separating them. This CDR3 spans 20 amino acids. This CDR3 reads CASSQSVRGQNPNSNQPQHF. The CDR3 DNA reads TGCGCCAGCAGTCAATCAGTCAGGGGCCAGAATCCAAATAGCAATCAGCCCCAGCATTTT.

V and J are TRBV3-1 (or the pseudogene TRBV3-2) and TRBJ1-6; D is uncertain. The CDR3 contains 10 residues. V lost 4 bases, J lost 15 bases, and 7 bases lay in between. Germline CDR1 and CDR2: LGHDT and YNNKEL (reference sequence). The CDR3 reads CASSPPCLHF. CDR3 DNA: TGTGCCAGCAGCCCCCCGTGCCTCCACTTT.

This clone is a singleton in its sample. The CDR3 DNA is TGCAGCGTTGCCCGGGGGATGGACACTGAAGCTTTCTTT. Translation gives CSVARGMDTEAFF. The chain employs TRBV29-1 and TRBJ1-1, with D possibly matching TRBD1 (5 bases). The CDR3 contains 13 residues. Germline loops: CDR1 SQVTM, CDR2 ANQGSEA. V shed 4 bases and J shed 3 bases, with 12 bases lying between them.

This chain uses TRBV18 with TRBJ2-1, with TRBD2 identical over 8 bases. The germline CDR1 and CDR2 sequences are KGHSH and LQKENI. The J segment lost 8 bases and the V segment lost 2 bases, leaving 5 bases of the junction unmatched. The CDR3 has 14 amino acids. CDR3 sequence (DNA): TGTGCCAGCTCACCAGAGGGACTAGACGATGAGCAGTTCTTC. Protein sequence: CASSPEGLDDEQFF.

This chain connects TRBV7-3 to TRBJ1-1; D might be TRBD1 (6 bases). CDR1 is SGHTA and CDR2 is FQGTGA in the germline V gene. The CDR3 has 15 amino acids. The V gene lost 5 bases and the J gene lost 5 bases, with 18 bases spanning the gap. This CDR3 is CASSPIGGLRTEAFF. CDR3 nucleotides: TGTGCCAGCAGCCCTATCGGGGGGCTCAGGACTGAAGCTTTCTTT.

The V and J genes are TRBV5-6 and TRBJ1-1; TRBD1 might be the D (5 bases). The CDR3 contains 16 residues. Germline V gene sequence: CDR1 SGHDT, CDR2 YYEEEE. Trimming left V 1 base short and J 1 base short, with 14 bases between. CDR3 protein: CASSLTSGYTNTEAFF. The CDR3 nucleotides read TGTGCCAGCAGCTTGACTTCAGGGTATACGAACACTGAAGCTTTCTTT.

The V and J genes are TRBV18 and TRBJ2-3, with TRBD2 matching 12 bases. The V segment lost 1 base and the J segment 2 bases; nucleotides outside the gene matches: 13. Germline-derived CDR1 and CDR2 are KGHSH and LQKENI. The CDR3 contains 20 residues. The CDR3 DNA reads as TGTGCCAGCTCACCACAACTAGCGGGAGGAATCGTGAAGCTCACAGATACGCAGTATTTT. It specifies CASSPQLAGGIVKLTDTQYF.

The chain carries TRBV7-9 and TRBJ2-5; 10 bases map to TRBD2. Losses at the gene ends were 5 bases for V and 2 bases for J; bases not matched to a gene: 14. CDR3 length: 18 residues. Germline values: CDR1 SEHNR, CDR2 FQNEAQ (reference sequence). The CDR3 here is CASSAHGTSEYLQETQYF. The CDR3 region has the DNA TGTGCCAGCAGCGCCCACGGGACTAGCGAATACCTACAAGAGACCCAGTACTTC.

In this sample, this clone turned up once. J is TRBJ1-1 and V is TRBV7-9; 9 nucleotides match TRBD1. CDR3 size: 17 residues. Per germline, CDR1 SEHNR and CDR2 FQNEAQ (reference sequence). With V trimmed by 4 bases and J by 0 bases, 9 bases remained unmatched. CDR3 nucleotides: TGTGCCAGCAGCTCTTGGGTGGGGACAGGGATGAACACTGAAGCTTTCTTT. This encodes CASSSWVGTGMNTEAFF.

The chain is built from TRBV9 and TRBJ2-5, with 9 bases aligning to TRBD2. CDR1 SGDLS and CDR2 YYNGEE come from the germline V gene. This CDR3 contains 13 residues. Trimming cost V 5 bases and J 5 bases; bases outside gene matches: 4. DNA of the CDR3: TGTGCCAGCAGTAGCGGGAGATGGGAGACCCAGTACTTC. Translation: CASSSGRWETQYF.

J is TRBJ2-6 and V is TRBV5-1; D is ambiguous. Trimming took off 7 bases at V and 0 bases at J, with 14 bases between the two ends. The germline CDR1 and CDR2 sequences are SGHRS and YFSETQ. CDR3 length: 16 residues. CDR3 DNA: TGCGCCAGCTTCTCTTCCCCCAGCTCTGGGGCCAACGTCCTGACTTTC. It is translated as CASFSSPSSGANVLTF.

This rearrangement joins TRBV14 to TRBJ2-5, with D perhaps TRBD2 (5 bases). V was pared by 4 bases and J by 7 bases, with 16 bases between. Germline-derived CDR1 and CDR2 are SGHDN and FVKESK. This CDR3 spans 14 amino acids. In nucleotides, the CDR3 is TGTGCCAGCAGCCCGCTCCGTAGCGAGGGGACCCAGTACTTC. It specifies CASSPLRSEGTQYF. The full variable domain, its missing parts supplied by reference TRBV14 and TRBJ2-5, is EAGVTQFPSHSVIEKGQTVTLRCDPISGHDNLYWYRRVMGKEIKFLLHFVKESKQDESGMPNNRFLAERTGGTYSTLKVQPAELEDSGVYFCASSPLRSEGTQYFGPGTRLLVL.

This clone was observed a single time. The chain employs TRBV14 and TRBJ1-2; D is perhaps TRBD1 (5 bases). V gave up 1 base and J gave up 6 bases, with 12 bases separating them. CDR3 length: 14 amino acids. CDR1 and CDR2 from the germline V gene are SGHDN and FVKESK. This CDR3 is CASSQAPGFDGYTF. CDR3 nucleotide sequence: TGTGCCAGCAGCCAAGCCCCAGGGTTTGATGGCTACACCTTC.

The chain employs TRBV21-1 and TRBJ1-4; no DNA check was done on the table's D call, TRBD1. TRBV21-1 is designated a pseudogene. This CDR3 region has 17 residues. DNA of the CDR3: TGTGCCAGCAGCGGACGGGACAGGGGGGTCGGTAATGAAAAACTGTTTTTT. It encodes CASSGRDRGVGNEKLFF.

The rearrangement uses TRBV25-1 and TRBJ1-1, with 7 bases that match TRBD1. Trimming at V came to 2 bases and at J to 5 bases, leaving 8 bases not matched to a gene. The V gene's germline CDR1 is MGHDK and CDR2 SYGVNS. The CDR3 length is 15 residues. CDR3 sequence reads: CASSESLTGETEAFF. The CDR3 region has the DNA TGTGCCAGCAGTGAAAGCTTAACAGGGGAAACTGAAGCTTTCTTT.